What follows is one T cell receptor (beta chain) and its context. The data stem from a study of T cells after yellow fever vaccination. CDR1 and CDR2 (germline): SGHTA, FQGNSA. Losses at the gene ends were 5 bases for V and 0 bases for J; bases not matched to a gene: 10. This CDR3 spans 17 amino acids. 5'RACE template switching added a universal primer site and UMIs to TCR cDNA. TCRdb reprocessed the 5' RACE reads via MiXCR and lists one record per CDR3 protein. The data hold 450,000 to 600,000 distinct CDR3 sequences, with roughly 14% observed a single time. This sequence originates from a man aged 25-45 years who received the YFV17D yellow fever vaccine. Sequenced material: PBMCs, taken on the day of the yellow fever booster vaccination. The chain employs TRBV7-2 and TRBJ1-3; 7 positions agree with TRBD1. This CDR3 reads CASSGRTGALSGNTIYF. The CDR3 DNA reads TGTGCCAGCAGCGGACGGACAGGAGCACTCTCTGGAAACACCATATATTTT.